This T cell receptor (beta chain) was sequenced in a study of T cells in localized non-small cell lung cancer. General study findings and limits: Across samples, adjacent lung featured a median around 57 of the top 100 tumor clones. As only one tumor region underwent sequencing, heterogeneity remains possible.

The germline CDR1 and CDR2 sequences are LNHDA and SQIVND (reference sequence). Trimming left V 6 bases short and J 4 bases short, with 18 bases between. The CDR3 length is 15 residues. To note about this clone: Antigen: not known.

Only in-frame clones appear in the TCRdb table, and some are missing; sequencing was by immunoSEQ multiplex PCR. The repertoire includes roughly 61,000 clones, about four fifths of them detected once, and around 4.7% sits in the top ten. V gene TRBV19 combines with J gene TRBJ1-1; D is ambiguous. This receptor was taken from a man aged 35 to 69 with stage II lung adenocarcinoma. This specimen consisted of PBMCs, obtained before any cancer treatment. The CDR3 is CASRYAVLVGTEAFF. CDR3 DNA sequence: TGTGCCAGTAGATACGCAGTACTTGTGGGCACTGAAGCTTTCTTT.